Listed here are 24 T cell receptor beta chains from one sample, sequenced in a study of shared clonotypes between healthy human individuals. Data came from immunoSEQ multiplex PCR; TCRdb stores just in-frame clones and leaves some out. The sample includes 900,000 to 1,200,000 clones, around 82% of them seen just once. Sequenced: memory CD4+ T cells from PBMCs. The subset denotes: CD45RA-negative fraction. The receptor source for this set is a man younger than 35 in good health. Some clones in this sample may be carry-over from other donors' samples.

This chain joins TRBV5-5 and TRBJ2-1; 11 positions agree with TRBD2. The length of the CDR3 is 15 residues. Germline V gene data show CDR1 as SGHKS and CDR2 as YYEKEE (reference sequence). Trimming at V came to 1 base and at J to 8 bases, leaving 5 bases not matched to a gene. The CDR3 DNA follows: TGTGCCAGCAGCTTGATTACTAGCGGGAGACATGAGCAGTTCTTC. Encoded protein: CASSLITSGRHEQFF.

The chain combines TRBV29-1 with TRBJ2-1; tentatively, D is TRBD2 (6 bases). The V and J ends lost 3 bases and 6 bases respectively, with 9 bases between them. The CDR3 has 12 residues. Germline loops: CDR1 SQVTM, CDR2 ANQGSEA. The CDR3 DNA reads TGCAGCGTTGACCGGAGGGCCAATGAGCAGTTCTTC. As protein: CSVDRRANEQFF.

V and J are TRBV6-6 and TRBJ1-1; no definite D call. V shed 5 bases and J shed 2 bases, with 6 bases lying between them. Germline values: CDR1 MNHNY, CDR2 SVGAGI (reference sequence). This CDR3 has 12 residues. Written as DNA, the CDR3 is TGTGCCAGCAGTAAAAGTAACACTGAAGCTTTCTTT. This encodes CASSKSNTEAFF.

This clone was observed once. The chain recombines TRBV28 with TRBJ1-2; 9 bases agree with TRBD1. V shed 6 bases, J shed 8 bases, and the junction held 13 bases outside the gene matches. Germline CDR1 is MDHEN and CDR2 is SYDVKM. The CDR3 has 15 residues. The chain's CDR3 is CASSRVGTGRRGYTF. CDR3 nucleotides: TGTGCCAGCAGCCGAGTGGGGACAGGGAGGCGCGGCTACACCTTC.

This clone occurred once. The rearrangement joins TRBV7-3 to TRBJ2-5; weak D call: TRBD1 (5 bases). The CDR3 contains 13 residues. Per germline, CDR1 SGHTA and CDR2 FQGTGA. V was clipped by 5 bases and J by 2 bases, with 9 bases between them. CDR3 sequence reads: CASSTDRQETQYF. The CDR3 nucleotides are TGTGCCAGCAGCACCGACAGACAAGAGACCCAGTACTTC.

This chain connects TRBV5-8 to TRBJ2-7; 7 nucleotides align to TRBD2. Germline CDR1 reads SGHTS; CDR2 reads YDEGEE. Trimming removed 4 bases from V and 3 bases from J; junction bases left unmatched: 10. The CDR3 has 15 residues. CDR3 sequence reads: CASSLAGAGFYEQYF. The CDR3 coding sequence is TGTGCCAGCAGCCTGGCGGGAGCGGGGTTCTACGAGCAGTACTTC.

This clone was found a few times. The genes are TRBV19 and TRBJ1-1; no clear D gene. This CDR3 contains 12 residues. The V end was cut by 3 bases, the J end by 5 bases, with 7 bases between. Per germline, CDR1 LNHDA and CDR2 SQIVND (reference sequence). The DNA for the CDR3 is TGTGCCAGTAGTATTGCGGGGACTGAAGCTTTCTTT. Protein sequence: CASSIAGTEAFF.

The chain employs TRBV14 and TRBJ1-1, with D unresolved. The CDR3 is 13 amino acids. Germline CDR1 SGHDN, CDR2 FVKESK. Deletions cut 3 bases from V and 0 bases from J, with 5 bases between. The CDR3 DNA sequence: TGTGCCAGCAGCCAGATGATGAACACTGAAGCTTTCTTT. It specifies CASSQMMNTEAFF.

This chain links TRBV6-5 with TRBJ1-1; tentatively, D is TRBD1 (5 bases). The germline CDR1 and CDR2 sequences are MNHEY and SVGAGI. V was trimmed by 0 bases and J by 10 bases, leaving 9 bases between them. The CDR3 length is 12 residues. CDR3 protein: CASSYSTAAAFF. The CDR3 bases are TGTGCCAGCAGTTACTCGACAGCCGCAGCTTTCTTT.

The chain recombines TRBV2 with TRBJ2-3; tentative D call: TRBD2 (6 bases). The CDR3 consists of 13 residues. Germline V lookup: CDR1 SNHLY, CDR2 FYNNEI. V was trimmed by 9 bases and J by 4 bases, leaving 14 bases between them. CDR3 in amino acids: CASRKEGADTQYF. In nucleotides, the CDR3 is TGTGCCAGTAGGAAGGAGGGCGCAGATACGCAGTATTTT.

The CDR3 DNA sequence: TGTGCCAGCAGTCCCCCGAGCAGGGGTAGTCCCGGGGAGCTGTTTTTT. It translates to CASSPPSRGSPGELFF. The gene calls are TRBV28 and TRBJ2-2; perhaps TRBD1 as D (6 bases). The CDR3 is made up of 16 amino acids. Trimming took 5 bases from V and 6 from J, leaving 19 bases between them. Germline CDR1 and CDR2: MDHEN and SYDVKM.

This sequence joins TRBV5-1 and TRBJ2-5; D ambiguous. Trimming took off 1 base at V and 3 bases at J, with 7 bases between the two ends. In germline, CDR1 is SGHRS, CDR2 YFSETQ. This CDR3 is built from 13 residues. The CDR3 is CASSLSTKETQYF. The DNA for the CDR3 is TGCGCCAGCAGCTTGAGCACAAAAGAGACCCAGTACTTC. Based on the CDR3 plus reference TRBV5-1 and TRBJ2-5, the full variable domain is KAGVTQTPRYLIKTRGQQVTLSCSPISGHRSVSWYQQTPGQGLQFLFEYFSETQRNKGNFPGRFSGRQFSNSRSEMNVSTLELGDSALYLCASSLSTKETQYFGPGTRLLVL.

The chain's CDR3 is CASSSAQGTSGELFF. In nucleotides, the CDR3 is TGTGCCAGCAGTTCAGCACAGGGGACGAGCGGGGAGCTGTTTTTT. The rearrangement joins TRBV7-9 to TRBJ2-2; TRBD1 matches 7 bases. J gave up 7 bases and V 6 bases, and 11 bases lay outside the gene matches. Germline CDR1 is SEHNR and CDR2 is FQNEAQ (reference sequence). The CDR3 has 15 amino acids. The full variable domain, in which reference TRBV7-9 and TRBJ2-2 provide the parts outside the CDR3, is DTGVSQNPRHKITKRGQNVTFRCDPISEHNRLYWYRQTLGQGPEFLTYFQNEAQLEKSRLLSDRFSAERPKGSFSTLEIQRTEQGDSAMYLCASSSAQGTSGELFFGEGSRLTVL.

In regard to this clone: This sample includes further DNA sequences coding for the same CDR3. The chain combines TRBV6-5 with TRBJ1-6; D gene uncertain. Trimming left V 3 bases short and J 4 bases short, with 10 bases between. The length of the CDR3 is 15 residues. The germline CDR1 and CDR2 sequences are MNHEY and SVGAGI. This CDR3 reads CASSYSGRYNSPLHF. The CDR3 DNA is TGTGCCAGCAGTTATTCGGGCCGATATAATTCACCCCTCCACTTT.

This chain uses TRBV6-5 with TRBJ2-1; D remains unclear. Trimming stripped 5 bases from V and 5 bases from J, with 13 bases between. The CDR3 is made up of 14 amino acids. The germline CDR1 and CDR2 sequences are MNHEY and SVGAGI. Here the CDR3 DNA reads TGTGCCAGCAGTCTATCTCACACCGACAATGAGCAGTTCTTC. Encoded protein: CASSLSHTDNEQFF.

The genes are TRBV4-2 and TRBJ1-1, with 8 bases fitting TRBD1. The V segment lost 4 bases and the J segment 10 bases; nucleotides outside the gene matches: 14. Looked up from germline, CDR1 is LGHNA and CDR2 is YNFKEQ. CDR3 length: 15 residues. The chain's CDR3 is CASSPGEVDRAGAFF. The CDR3 bases are TGTGCCAGCAGCCCAGGGGAAGTGGACAGGGCAGGAGCTTTCTTT.

J is TRBJ1-1 and V is TRBV7-3; D uncertain. Trimming left V 4 bases short and J 1 base short, with 10 bases between. The germline CDR1 and CDR2 sequences are SGHTA and FQGTGA. The CDR3 is 14 amino acids. For the CDR3, the DNA is TGTGCCAGCAGCTCTGGACGGACGAACACTGAAGCTTTCTTT. Protein product: CASSSGRTNTEAFF.

This clone was found a few times. The chain has TRBV7-9 and TRBJ2-5; D is unresolved. Germline V CDR1 and CDR2: SEHNR, FQNEAQ (reference sequence). The V end was cut by 1 base, the J end by 11 bases, with 17 bases between. This CDR3 spans 14 amino acids. This CDR3 reads CASSLDGNPTSQYF. DNA for the CDR3: TGTGCCAGCAGCTTAGATGGTAACCCTACGTCGCAGTACTTC.

Details on this clone: This CDR3 is also generated by other DNA sequences in the sample. The rearrangement joins TRBV18 to TRBJ1-1; D is uncertain. This CDR3 region has 13 residues. Trimming removed 3 bases from V and 0 bases from J, with 5 bases in between. Germline CDR1 KGHSH, CDR2 LQKENI. CDR3 nucleotides: TGTGCCAGCTCACCGGGAATGAACACTGAAGCTTTCTTT. As protein: CASSPGMNTEAFF.

This clone was seen only once. The chain uses TRBV9 and TRBJ2-1; the D gene is possibly TRBD2 (6 bases). The V gene lost 3 bases and the J gene lost 5 bases, with 15 bases spanning the gap. The CDR3 totals 15 residues. Germline-derived CDR1 and CDR2 are SGDLS and YYNGEE. Here the CDR3 reads CASSGGTLYNNEQFF. As DNA, the CDR3 is TGTGCCAGCAGCGGCGGGACTCTCTATAACAATGAGCAGTTCTTC.

The V gene is TRBV7-2, the J gene TRBJ2-7; TRBD2 is a possible D gene (5 bases). The CDR3 extends over 13 amino acids. CDR1 is SGHTA and CDR2 is FQGNSA in the germline V gene. The V end was cut by 1 base, the J end by 6 bases, with 10 bases between. The CDR3: CASSLEVRGEQYF. Written as DNA, the CDR3 is TGTGCCAGCAGCTTAGAAGTCCGGGGCGAGCAGTACTTC.

This clone was picked up a small number of times. J is TRBJ1-5 and V is TRBV5-1, with a tentative D call TRBD1 (6 bases). The CDR3 spans 14 residues. V shed 5 bases and J shed 5 bases, with 14 bases lying between them. Germline CDR1 is SGHRS and CDR2 is YFSETQ. The CDR3 coding sequence is TGCGCCAGCAGTTTCTTCTCAGGGGATCAGCCCCAGCATTTT. This gives the protein CASSFFSGDQPQHF.

This clone was detected a few times. The chain employs TRBV2 and TRBJ1-1; perhaps TRBD1 as D (5 bases). There are 12 residues in the CDR3. The germline V gene has CDR1 SNHLY and CDR2 FYNNEI. The ends were cut back, 6 bases at V and 3 bases at J, with 8 bases in the middle. The chain's CDR3 is CASRGLDTEAFF. CDR3 DNA: TGTGCCAGCAGGGGGCTGGACACTGAAGCTTTCTTT. Supplemented by reference TRBV2 and TRBJ1-1, the full variable domain reads EPEVTQTPSHQVTQMGQEVILRCVPISNHLYFYWYRQILGQKVEFLVSFYNNEISEKSEIFDDQFSVERPDGSNFTLKIRSTKLEDSAMYFCASRGLDTEAFFGQGTRLTVV.

This clone was observed a few times. The gene calls are TRBV18 and TRBJ1-2; 7 nucleotides align to TRBD1. Trimming cost V 2 bases and J 2 bases; bases outside gene matches: 2. The CDR3 is made up of 14 amino acids. CDR1 and CDR2 (germline): KGHSH, LQKENI. CDR3 coding DNA: TGTGCCAGCTCACCAGGGACAGAGAACTATGGCTACACCTTC. Encoded protein: CASSPGTENYGYTF.